This T cell receptor (beta chain) was identified during a study of identical twins. This CDR3 is 12 amino acids long. The V and J ends lost 4 bases and 4 bases respectively, with 7 bases between them. Ten or more counts support this clonotype. TCRdb re-called the 5' RACE reads with MiXCR, one entry per CDR3 protein. The sample lists 300,000 to 350,000 distinct CDR3 sequences; roughly an eighth were seen once. The same data also contributed to another study, on yellow fever vaccine responses in identical twins. That paper adds: Twins reportedly showed a vaccine T cell response that seemed partly convergent and partly personalized.

The specimen was CD8+ T cells sorted from blood. The sequence was collected from a woman aged 18-29 years in good health. The chain couples TRBV12-3 or TRBV12-4 to TRBJ2-5; maybe TRBD1 (6 bases). CDR3 sequence: CASSSDRETQYF. DNA of the CDR3: TGTGCCAGCAGTTCGGACAGAGAGACCCAGTACTTC.